These 22 T cell receptor beta chains were sequenced from one sample in a study of cytomegalovirus exposure and HLA in healthy donors. This table comes from immunoSEQ multiplex PCR, and its TCRdb copy is limited to in-frame clones, with some not included. The sample yields over 200,000 clones, around 91% seen once. Sequences were obtained from PBMCs. The receptors come from a woman aged 30 to 39 in good health and CMV-seronegative.

The chain couples TRBV27 to TRBJ2-7; TRBD2 agrees at 10 bases. The CDR3 is 16 amino acids. Trimming cost V 8 bases and J 3 bases; bases outside gene matches: 13. Germline V gene data show CDR1 as MNHEY and CDR2 as SMNVEV (reference sequence). The CDR3 coding sequence is TGTGCCAGCGGCATAAGACGGACTAGCGGCCTCTACGAGCAGTACTTC. Amino acids: CASGIRRTSGLYEQYF.

Comment on this clone: Its ends do not fully match the called genes, so a read error is possible. The chain joins TRBV7-6 to TRBJ2-3; no clear D. The CDR3 has 14 amino acids. Per germline, CDR1 SGHVS and CDR2 FNYEAQ. The chain's CDR3 is CASSLALSSGLHDF. The CDR3, as DNA: TGTGCCAGCAGCTTAGCACTTTCTTCGGGTCTCCATGATTTT.

This sequence joins TRBV6-5 and TRBJ2-7, with D tentatively TRBD1 (5 bases). V lost 0 bases and J 7 bases, leaving 13 bases between the germline ends. This CDR3 region has 14 residues. From germline, CDR1 is MNHEY and CDR2 SVGAGI. As DNA, the CDR3 is TGTGCCAGCAGTTACTCGAACAGGCCCGGGGAGCAGTACTTC. It specifies CASSYSNRPGEQYF.

The V call is TRBV7-2, the J call TRBJ2-7; D might be TRBD1 (6 bases). The CDR3 has 15 residues. V lost 5 bases, J lost 3 bases, and 17 bases lay in between. CDR1 and CDR2 from the germline V gene are SGHTA and FQGNSA. The CDR3 reads CASSPTGLAGYEQYF. CDR3 nucleotide sequence: TGTGCCAGCAGCCCTACAGGGTTGGCCGGCTACGAGCAGTACTTC.

The chain employs TRBV7-2 and TRBJ1-3, with D unclear. The CDR3 spans 16 residues. Per germline, CDR1 SGHTA and CDR2 FQGNSA. V was cut by 1 base and J by 2 bases, with 12 bases left in between. CDR3 in DNA: TGTGCCAGCAGCTTAGTCGCGAACGCCGCTGGAAACACCATATATTTT. It codes for CASSLVANAAGNTIYF.

The table lists this clone with a count of one. The CDR3 is CASSPRTTQETQYF. The CDR3 coding sequence is TGCGCCAGCAGCCCCCGGACTACCCAAGAGACCCAGTACTTC. This chain uses TRBV4-3 with TRBJ2-5; D is possibly TRBD2 (6 bases). This CDR3 contains 14 residues. V lost 4 bases and J lost 1, with 10 bases in between. In germline, CDR1 is LGHNA, CDR2 YSLEER.

This chain joins TRBV30 and TRBJ1-1; D is perhaps TRBD1 (5 bases). The CDR3 extends over 16 amino acids. Germline CDR1 GTSNPN, CDR2 SVGIG (reference sequence). With 0 bases removed from V and 1 base from J, the gap between germline ends came to 15 bases. Here the CDR3 DNA reads TGTGCCTGGAGTGTGAGGGGCTCGACCCGGAACACTGAAGCTTTCTTT. Amino acids: CAWSVRGSTRNTEAFF.

In its sample, this clone was seen once. V gene TRBV28 combines with J gene TRBJ1-2; TRBD1 aligns across 9 bases. V shed 5 bases and J 7 bases; nucleotides not matched to a gene: 17. This CDR3 has 17 residues. The germline V gene encodes CDR1 MDHEN and CDR2 SYDVKM. CDR3 sequence: CASSATGTGKRLGGYTF. The CDR3 DNA sequence: TGTGCCAGCAGTGCAACCGGGACAGGGAAGAGACTAGGTGGCTACACCTTC.

This chain links TRBV11-1 with TRBJ2-5; D possibly uses TRBD1 or TRBD2 (6 bases each). V was cut by 2 bases and J by 3 bases, with 16 bases left in between. This CDR3 comprises 16 residues. Germline lookup yields CDR1 SGHAT and CDR2 FQDESV (reference sequence). The CDR3 reads CASSLSWQEGEETQYF. In DNA form, the CDR3 reads TGTGCCAGCAGCTTATCGTGGCAGGAGGGGGAAGAGACCCAGTACTTC.

In this sample, this clone turned up a few times. The chain joins TRBV28 to TRBJ1-1; a weak D match, TRBD1 (6 bases). V lost 2 bases to trimming and J lost 0 bases, with 13 bases between them. The CDR3 length is 16 residues. The V gene's germline CDR1 is MDHEN and CDR2 SYDVKM. Written as DNA, the CDR3 is TGTGCCAGCAGTTTACCCACAGGGTCGATGAACACTGAAGCTTTCTTT. Its translation: CASSLPTGSMNTEAFF.

This chain links TRBV7-6 with TRBJ1-1; D gene unclear. This CDR3 region has 16 residues. Trimming stripped 5 bases from V and 3 bases from J, with 19 bases between. The V gene's germline CDR1 is SGHVS and CDR2 FNYEAQ. CDR3 loop: CASSPHPNREDTEAFF. For the CDR3, the DNA is TGTGCCAGCAGCCCCCACCCTAACCGGGAGGACACTGAAGCTTTCTTT. The full variable domain, completed using reference TRBV7-6 and TRBJ1-1, is GAGVSQSPRYKVTKRGQDVALRCDPISGHVSLYWYRQALGQGPEFLTYFNYEAQQDKSGLPNDRFSAERPEGSISTLTIQRTEQRDSAMYRCASSPHPNREDTEAFFGQGTRLTVV.

The rearrangement links TRBV30 to TRBJ2-2; D is unresolved. Germline V gene lookup returns CDR1 GTSNPN and CDR2 SVGIG (reference sequence). V lost 5 bases to trimming and J lost 5 bases, with 12 bases between them. The CDR3 has 13 amino acids. The CDR3, as DNA: TGTGCCTGGCACGGGTACGTGACCGGGGAGCTGTTTTTT. Residues: CAWHGYVTGELFF.

The CDR3 DNA sequence: TGTGCCAGCAGTGAAGACGGGGGATCCTCTTACGAGCAGTACTTC. This sequence encodes CASSEDGGSSYEQYF. This rearrangement joins TRBV6-1 to TRBJ2-7; weak D call: TRBD2 (6 bases). V was cut by 1 base and J by 4 bases, with 14 bases left in between. There are 15 residues in the CDR3. Germline loops: CDR1 MNHNS, CDR2 SASEGT.

The chain couples TRBV5-5 to TRBJ2-1, with 8 bases fitting TRBD2. CDR3 length equals 15 residues. Per the germline V gene, CDR1 is SGHKS and CDR2 is YYEKEE (reference sequence). V shed 1 base, J shed 6 bases, and the junction held 6 bases outside the gene matches. The CDR3 spells CASSLFGTRGNEQFF. Written as DNA, the CDR3 is TGTGCCAGCAGCTTGTTTGGGACTAGGGGCAATGAGCAGTTCTTC.

The chain has TRBV19 and TRBJ2-4, with D possibly being TRBD1 (5 bases). V lost 4 bases, J lost 1 base, and 17 bases lay in between. Looked up from germline, CDR1 is LNHDA and CDR2 is SQIVND (reference sequence). This CDR3 spans 17 amino acids. The DNA of the CDR3 is TGTGCCAGTAGTACCCCCCTCAGGGAAGGGGCCAAAAACATTCAGTACTTC. It yields the protein CASSTPLREGAKNIQYF.

The rearrangement links TRBV19 to TRBJ2-7, with 9 nucleotides matching TRBD1. Germline loops: CDR1 LNHDA, CDR2 SQIVND (reference sequence). This CDR3 comprises 14 residues. Trimming took 5 bases from V and 1 from J; bases not matched to a gene: 3. The CDR3 protein is CASSVGQGSYEQYF. The CDR3 coding sequence is TGTGCCAGTAGTGTGGGACAGGGATCCTACGAGCAGTACTTC.

The CDR3 nucleotides read TGCGCCAGCAGCCTCCGGACAGGGGGCATGAACACTGAAGCTTTCTTT. Residues: CASSLRTGGMNTEAFF. The chain links TRBV5-1 to TRBJ1-1; 11 bases line up with TRBD1. V was clipped by 4 bases and J by 0 bases; unmatched bases: 5. Germline CDR1 SGHRS, CDR2 YFSETQ. This CDR3 region has 16 residues.

This clone was seen a single time. The V and J genes are TRBV28 and TRBJ2-7; 8 nucleotides line up with TRBD1. The CDR3 loop spans 15 amino acids. Germline-derived CDR1 and CDR2 are MDHEN and SYDVKM. The ends lost 5 bases at V and 3 bases at J; junction bases unmatched: 9. The CDR3: CASSAPGTGRYEQYF. CDR3 nucleotides: TGTGCCAGCAGTGCCCCCGGGACAGGACGCTACGAGCAGTACTTC.

The rearrangement joins TRBV11-2 to TRBJ1-1, with TRBD1 matching over 9 bases. This CDR3 contains 14 residues. The V and J ends lost 1 base and 11 bases, in that order; junction bases with no gene match: 8. Per the germline V gene, CDR1 is SGHAT and CDR2 is FQNNGV. The CDR3 sequence: CASSLVSGTGTAFF. CDR3 coding DNA: TGTGCCAGCAGCTTAGTTTCTGGGACAGGGACGGCTTTCTTT.

This chain joins TRBV28 and TRBJ1-5; D is perhaps TRBD1 (6 bases). V was shortened by 5 bases and J by 4 bases, with 18 bases between the two germline ends. Germline V CDR1 and CDR2: MDHEN, SYDVKM. The CDR3 length is 16 residues. The CDR3 coding sequence is TGTGCCAGCAGTCAACAGGGTGGTGTAGCGAATCAGCCCCAGCATTTT. Its translation is CASSQQGGVANQPQHF.

V gene TRBV11-2 combines with J gene TRBJ2-3; the match to TRBD2 covers 7 bases. Germline V gene lookup returns CDR1 SGHAT and CDR2 FQNNGV. The CDR3 covers 16 residues. Losses at the gene ends were 5 bases for V and 3 bases for J; bases not matched to a gene: 11. The CDR3, as DNA: TGTGCCAGCAGCCAAGAGCGGGATGTAGGAACAGATACGCAGTATTTT. It yields the protein CASSQERDVGTDTQYF.

The chain is built from TRBV5-1 and TRBJ2-2; D is uncertain. V was trimmed by 3 bases and J by 2 bases, leaving 8 bases between them. Germline V gene lookup returns CDR1 SGHRS and CDR2 YFSETQ. The CDR3 covers 14 residues. DNA for the CDR3: TGCGCCAGCAGCTACTACAGTAACACCGGGGAGCTGTTTTTT. Translated, it gives CASSYYSNTGELFF.